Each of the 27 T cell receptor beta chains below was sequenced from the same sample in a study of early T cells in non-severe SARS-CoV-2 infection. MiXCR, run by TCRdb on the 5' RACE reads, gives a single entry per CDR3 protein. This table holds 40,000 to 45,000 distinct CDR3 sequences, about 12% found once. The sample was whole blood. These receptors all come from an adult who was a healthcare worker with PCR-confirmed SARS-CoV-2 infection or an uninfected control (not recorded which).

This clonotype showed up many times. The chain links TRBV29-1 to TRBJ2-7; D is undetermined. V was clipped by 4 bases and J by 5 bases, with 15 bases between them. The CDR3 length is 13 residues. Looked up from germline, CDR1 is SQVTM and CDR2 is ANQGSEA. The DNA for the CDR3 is TGCAGCGTTGGCCCTGACGCAGTGGACGAGCAGTACTTC. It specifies CSVGPDAVDEQYF.

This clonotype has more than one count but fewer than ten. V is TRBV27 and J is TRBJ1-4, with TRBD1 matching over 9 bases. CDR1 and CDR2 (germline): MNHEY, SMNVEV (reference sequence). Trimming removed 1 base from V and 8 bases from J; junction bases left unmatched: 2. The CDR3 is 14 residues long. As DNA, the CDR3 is TGTGCCAGCAGTTTATTAACAGGGGGCGAAAAACTGTTTTTT. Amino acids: CASSLLTGGEKLFF.

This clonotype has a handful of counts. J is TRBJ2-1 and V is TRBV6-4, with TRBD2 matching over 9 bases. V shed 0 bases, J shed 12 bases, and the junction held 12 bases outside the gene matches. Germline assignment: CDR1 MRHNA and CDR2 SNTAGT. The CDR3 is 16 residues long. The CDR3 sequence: CASSDSRGGAQKVQFF. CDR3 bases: TGTGCCAGCAGTGACTCGCGCGGGGGGGCCCAAAAGGTGCAGTTCTTC.

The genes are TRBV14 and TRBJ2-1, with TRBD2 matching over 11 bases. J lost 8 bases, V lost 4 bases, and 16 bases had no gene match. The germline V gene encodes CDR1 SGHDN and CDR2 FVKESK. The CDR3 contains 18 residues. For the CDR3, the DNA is TGTGCCAGCAGCCCCCATCGGCCTAGCGGGAGGACCTGGGATGAGCAGTTCTTC. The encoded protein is CASSPHRPSGRTWDEQFF. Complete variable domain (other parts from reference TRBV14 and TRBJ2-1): EAGVTQFPSHSVIEKGQTVTLRCDPISGHDNLYWYRRVMGKEIKFLLHFVKESKQDESGMPNNRFLAERTGGTYSTLKVQPAELEDSGVYFCASSPHRPSGRTWDEQFFGPGTRLTVL.

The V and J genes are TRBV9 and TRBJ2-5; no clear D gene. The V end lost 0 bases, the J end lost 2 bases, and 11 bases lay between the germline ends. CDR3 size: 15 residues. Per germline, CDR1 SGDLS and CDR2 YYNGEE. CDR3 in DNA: TGTGCCAGCAGCGTAGGGTTGGGTCATCAAGAGACCCAGTACTTC. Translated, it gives CASSVGLGHQETQYF.

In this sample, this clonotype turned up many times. CDR3 sequence (DNA): TGTGCCAGCAGCCACGGGAGTCTGCAGTACTTC. Residues: CASSHGSLQYF. This chain joins TRBV11-2 and TRBJ2-7; D might be TRBD2 (6 bases). Germline V gene data show CDR1 as SGHAT and CDR2 as FQNNGV. Between the trimmed V and J ends, which lost 5 bases and 9 bases, there was a span of 11 bases. This CDR3 is 11 amino acids long.

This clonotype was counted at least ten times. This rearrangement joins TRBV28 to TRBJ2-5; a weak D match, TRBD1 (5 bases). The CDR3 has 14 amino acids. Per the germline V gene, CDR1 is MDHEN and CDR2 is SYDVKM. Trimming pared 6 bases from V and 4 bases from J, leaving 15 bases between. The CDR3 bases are TGTGCCAGCAGCTTACTGCAGGGCGGAGAGACCCAGTACTTC. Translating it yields CASSLLQGGETQYF.

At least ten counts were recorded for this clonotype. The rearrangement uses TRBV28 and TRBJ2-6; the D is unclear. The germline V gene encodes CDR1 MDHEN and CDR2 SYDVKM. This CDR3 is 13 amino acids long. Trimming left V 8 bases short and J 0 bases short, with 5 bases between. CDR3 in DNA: TGTGCCAGCGGGTTCTCTGGGGCCAACGTCCTGACTTTC. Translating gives CASGFSGANVLTF.

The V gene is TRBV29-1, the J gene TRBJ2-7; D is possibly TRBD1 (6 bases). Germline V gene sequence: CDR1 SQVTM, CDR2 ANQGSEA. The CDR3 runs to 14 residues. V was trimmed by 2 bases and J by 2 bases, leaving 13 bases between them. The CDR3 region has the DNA TGCAGCGTTGAATTACAGGGCAGTCCCTACGAGCAGTACTTC. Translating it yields CSVELQGSPYEQYF.

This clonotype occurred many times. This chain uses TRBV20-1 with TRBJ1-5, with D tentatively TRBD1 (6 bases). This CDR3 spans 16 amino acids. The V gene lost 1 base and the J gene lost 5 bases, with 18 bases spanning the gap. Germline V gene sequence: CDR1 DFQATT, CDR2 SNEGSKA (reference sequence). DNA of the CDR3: TGCAGTGCTAGAGTAGGGGGGGGAACTGCGGATCAGCCCCAGCATTTT. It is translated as CSARVGGGTADQPQHF.

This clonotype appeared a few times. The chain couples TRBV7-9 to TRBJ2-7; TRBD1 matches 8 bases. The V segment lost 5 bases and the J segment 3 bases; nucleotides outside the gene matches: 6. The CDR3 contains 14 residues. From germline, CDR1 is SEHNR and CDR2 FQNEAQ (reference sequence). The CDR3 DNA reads TGTGCCAGCAGCCCCTGGACAGGGAACTACGAGCAGTACTTC. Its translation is CASSPWTGNYEQYF. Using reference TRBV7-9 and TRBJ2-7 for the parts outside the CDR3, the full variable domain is DTGVSQNPRHKITKRGQNVTFRCDPISEHNRLYWYRQTLGQGPEFLTYFQNEAQLEKSRLLSDRFSAERPKGSFSTLEIQRTEQGDSAMYLCASSPWTGNYEQYFGPGTRLTVT.

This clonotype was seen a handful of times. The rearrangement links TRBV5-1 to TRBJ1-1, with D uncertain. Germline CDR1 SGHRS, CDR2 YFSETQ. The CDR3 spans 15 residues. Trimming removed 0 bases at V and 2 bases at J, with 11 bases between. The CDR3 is CASSLAGRDNTEAFF. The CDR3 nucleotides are TGCGCCAGCAGCTTGGCGGGTCGGGATAACACTGAAGCTTTCTTT. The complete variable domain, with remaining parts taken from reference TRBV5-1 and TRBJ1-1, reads KAGVTQTPRYLIKTRGQQVTLSCSPISGHRSVSWYQQTPGQGLQFLFEYFSETQRNKGNFPGRFSGRQFSNSRSEMNVSTLELGDSALYLCASSLAGRDNTEAFFGQGTRLTVV.

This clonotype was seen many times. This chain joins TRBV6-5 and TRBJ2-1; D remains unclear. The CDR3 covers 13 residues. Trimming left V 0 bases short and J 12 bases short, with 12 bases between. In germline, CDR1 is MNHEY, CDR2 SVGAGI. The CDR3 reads CASSYSAGIGQFF. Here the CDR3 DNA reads TGTGCCAGCAGTTACTCCGCAGGCATTGGGCAGTTCTTC.

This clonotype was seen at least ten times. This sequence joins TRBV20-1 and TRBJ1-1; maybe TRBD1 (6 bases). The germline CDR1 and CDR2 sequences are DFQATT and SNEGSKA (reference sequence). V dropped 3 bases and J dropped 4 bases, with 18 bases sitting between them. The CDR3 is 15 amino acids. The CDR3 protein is CSASGQLLGGTEAFF. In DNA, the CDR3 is TGCAGTGCTAGTGGTCAGCTCTTAGGGGGCACTGAAGCTTTCTTT.

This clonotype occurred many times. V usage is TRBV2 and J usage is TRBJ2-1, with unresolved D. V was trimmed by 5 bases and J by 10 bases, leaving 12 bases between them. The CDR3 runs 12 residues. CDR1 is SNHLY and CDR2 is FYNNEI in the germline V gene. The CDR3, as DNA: TGTGCCAGCAGTTCCACTACGTGGGAGCAGTTCTTC. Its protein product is CASSSTTWEQFF.

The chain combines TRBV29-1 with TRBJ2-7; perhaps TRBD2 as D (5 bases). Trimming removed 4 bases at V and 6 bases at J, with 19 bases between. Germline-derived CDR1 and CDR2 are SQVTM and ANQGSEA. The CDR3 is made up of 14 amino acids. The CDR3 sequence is CSVVSHGVTSEQYF. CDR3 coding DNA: TGCAGCGTTGTATCCCACGGGGTGACGAGCGAGCAGTACTTC.

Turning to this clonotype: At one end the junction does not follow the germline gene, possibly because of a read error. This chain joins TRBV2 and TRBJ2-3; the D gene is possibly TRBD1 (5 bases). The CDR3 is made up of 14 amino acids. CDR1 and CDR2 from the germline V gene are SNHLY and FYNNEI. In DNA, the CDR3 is TGTGCCAGCGCTTCGGGCAGGATCACAGGTACGCAGTATTTT. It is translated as CASASGRITGTQYF.

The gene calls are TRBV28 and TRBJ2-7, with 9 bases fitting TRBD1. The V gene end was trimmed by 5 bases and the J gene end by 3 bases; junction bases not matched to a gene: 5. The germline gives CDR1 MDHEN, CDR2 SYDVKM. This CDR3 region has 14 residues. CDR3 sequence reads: CASSPGTGYYEQYF. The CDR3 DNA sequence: TGTGCCAGCAGTCCCGGGACAGGGTACTACGAGCAGTACTTC.

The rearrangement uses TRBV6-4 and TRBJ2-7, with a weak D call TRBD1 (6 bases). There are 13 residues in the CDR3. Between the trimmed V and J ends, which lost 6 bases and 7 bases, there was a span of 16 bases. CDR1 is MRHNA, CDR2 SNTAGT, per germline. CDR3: CASSPGELREQYF. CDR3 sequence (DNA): TGTGCCAGCAGCCCAGGGGAGTTGAGAGAGCAGTACTTC.

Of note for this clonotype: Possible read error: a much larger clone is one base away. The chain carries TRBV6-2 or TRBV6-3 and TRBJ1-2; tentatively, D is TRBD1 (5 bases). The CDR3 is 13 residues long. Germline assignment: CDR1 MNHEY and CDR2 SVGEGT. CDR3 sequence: CAGSPQAPYGYTF. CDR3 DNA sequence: TGTGCCGGCAGCCCACAGGCTCCCTATGGCTACACCTTC.

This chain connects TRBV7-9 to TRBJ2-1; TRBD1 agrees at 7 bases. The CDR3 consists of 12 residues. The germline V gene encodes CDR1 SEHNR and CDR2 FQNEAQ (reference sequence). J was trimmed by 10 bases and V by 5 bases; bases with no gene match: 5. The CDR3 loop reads CASSQGQNEQFF. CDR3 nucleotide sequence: TGTGCCAGCAGCCAGGGACAGAACGAGCAGTTCTTC. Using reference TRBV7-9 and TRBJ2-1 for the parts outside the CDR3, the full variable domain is DTGVSQNPRHKITKRGQNVTFRCDPISEHNRLYWYRQTLGQGPEFLTYFQNEAQLEKSRLLSDRFSAERPKGSFSTLEIQRTEQGDSAMYLCASSQGQNEQFFGPGTRLTVL.

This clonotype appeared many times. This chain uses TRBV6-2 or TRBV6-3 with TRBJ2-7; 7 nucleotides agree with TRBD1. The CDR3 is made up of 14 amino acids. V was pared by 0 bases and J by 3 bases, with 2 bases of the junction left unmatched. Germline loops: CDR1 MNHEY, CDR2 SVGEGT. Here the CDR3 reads CASSYSTGFYEQYF. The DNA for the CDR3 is TGTGCCAGCAGTTACTCGACAGGGTTCTACGAGCAGTACTTC.

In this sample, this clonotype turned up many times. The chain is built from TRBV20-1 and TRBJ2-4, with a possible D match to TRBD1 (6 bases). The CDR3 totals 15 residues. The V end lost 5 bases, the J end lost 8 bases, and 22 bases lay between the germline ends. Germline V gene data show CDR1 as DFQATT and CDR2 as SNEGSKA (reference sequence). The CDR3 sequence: CSAHLLQGRGDIQYF. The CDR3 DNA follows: TGCAGTGCTCACCTACTACAGGGACGAGGAGACATTCAGTACTTC.

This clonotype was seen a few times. The CDR3 reads CASSRKGAYNSPLHF. The DNA for the CDR3 is TGTGCCAGCAGCCGGAAGGGGGCATATAATTCACCCCTCCACTTT. This chain uses TRBV12-3 or TRBV12-4 with TRBJ1-6; 7 bases match TRBD1. Losses at the gene ends were 6 bases for V and 4 bases for J; bases not matched to a gene: 6. This CDR3 is 15 amino acids long.

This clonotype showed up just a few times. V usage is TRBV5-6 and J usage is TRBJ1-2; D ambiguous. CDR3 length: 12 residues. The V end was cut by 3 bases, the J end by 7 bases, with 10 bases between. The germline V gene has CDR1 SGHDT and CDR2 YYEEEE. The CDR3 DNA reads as TGTGCCAGCAGCTGGGGTGTGGCTGGCTACACCTTC. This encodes CASSWGVAGYTF.

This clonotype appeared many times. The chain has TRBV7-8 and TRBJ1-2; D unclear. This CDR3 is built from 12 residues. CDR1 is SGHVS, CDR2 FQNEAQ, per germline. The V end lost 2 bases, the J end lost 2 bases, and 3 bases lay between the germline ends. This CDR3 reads CASSLLNYGYTF. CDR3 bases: TGTGCCAGCAGCTTATTGAACTATGGCTACACCTTC.

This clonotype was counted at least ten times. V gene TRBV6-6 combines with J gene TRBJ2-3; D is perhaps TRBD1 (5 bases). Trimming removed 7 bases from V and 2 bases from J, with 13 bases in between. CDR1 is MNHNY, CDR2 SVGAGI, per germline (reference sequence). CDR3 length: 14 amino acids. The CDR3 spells CASTKRGITDTQYF. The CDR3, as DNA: TGTGCCAGCACCAAAAGGGGCATCACAGATACGCAGTATTTT.